The sequence of this TCR beta chain was determined in a study of T cell responses to AZD1222 COVID-19 vaccine. The study's findings and limits: Spike-wide vaccine-associated CD4 TCRs dominated at 160-218 and 743-854.

With regard to this clone: Its antigen remains unknown.

Libraries were prepared by immunoSEQ multiplex PCR; TCRdb keeps only in-frame clonotypes and omits some of them. The sample has about 46,000 clones, 80% to 90% seen once. The CDR3 extends over 12 amino acids. Germline values: CDR1 GTSNPN, CDR2 SVGIG (reference sequence). V was cut by 2 bases and J by 5 bases, with 10 bases left in between. The material sequenced was peripheral blood, taken 28 days after the second AZD1222 dose. The chain has TRBV30 and TRBJ2-7; no clear D. This clonotype was sampled from an adult who received the AZD1222 COVID-19 vaccine. The CDR3 sequence is CAWSIGVHEQYF. CDR3 DNA: TGTGCCTGGAGTATCGGCGTCCACGAGCAGTACTTC.